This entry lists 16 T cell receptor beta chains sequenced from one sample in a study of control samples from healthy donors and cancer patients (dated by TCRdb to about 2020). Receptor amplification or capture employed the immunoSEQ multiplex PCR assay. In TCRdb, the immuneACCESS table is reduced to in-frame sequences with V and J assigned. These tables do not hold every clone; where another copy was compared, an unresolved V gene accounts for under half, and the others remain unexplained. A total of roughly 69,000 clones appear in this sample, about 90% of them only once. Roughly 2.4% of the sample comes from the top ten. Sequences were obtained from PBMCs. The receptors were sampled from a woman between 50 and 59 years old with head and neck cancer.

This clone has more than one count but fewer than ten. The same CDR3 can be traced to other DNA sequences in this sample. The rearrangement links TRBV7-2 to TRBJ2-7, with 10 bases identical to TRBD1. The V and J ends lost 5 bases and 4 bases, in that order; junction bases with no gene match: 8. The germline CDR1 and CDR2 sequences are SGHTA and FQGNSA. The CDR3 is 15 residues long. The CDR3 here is CASSPRTGGVYEQYF. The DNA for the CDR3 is TGTGCCAGCAGCCCCCGGACAGGGGGTGTGTACGAGCAGTACTTC.

The CDR3 DNA sequence: TGTGCCAGCAGTTACGGCGGAACTAGCACAGATACGCAGTATTTT. It codes for CASSYGGTSTDTQYF. The chain joins TRBV6-5 to TRBJ2-3; D is undetermined. Germline assignment: CDR1 MNHEY and CDR2 SVGAGI. The V and J ends lost 2 bases and 0 bases respectively, with 9 bases between them. This CDR3 has 15 amino acids.

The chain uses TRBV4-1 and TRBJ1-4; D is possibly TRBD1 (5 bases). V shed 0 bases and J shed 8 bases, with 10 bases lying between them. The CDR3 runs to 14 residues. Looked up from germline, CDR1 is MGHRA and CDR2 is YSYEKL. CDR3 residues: CASSQEPRDEKLFF. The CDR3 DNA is TGCGCCAGCAGCCAAGAACCCAGGGACGAAAAACTGTTTTTT.

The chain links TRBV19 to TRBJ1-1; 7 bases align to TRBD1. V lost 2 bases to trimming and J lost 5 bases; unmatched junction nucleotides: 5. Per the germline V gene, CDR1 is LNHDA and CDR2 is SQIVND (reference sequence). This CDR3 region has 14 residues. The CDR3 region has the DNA TGTGCCAGTAGTATACGGCCAGGGGGGACTGAAGCTTTCTTT. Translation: CASSIRPGGTEAFF.

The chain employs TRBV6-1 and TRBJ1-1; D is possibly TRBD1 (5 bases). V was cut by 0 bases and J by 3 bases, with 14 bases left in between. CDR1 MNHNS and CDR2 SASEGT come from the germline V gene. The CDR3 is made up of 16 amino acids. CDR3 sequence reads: CASSEALTEGYTEAFF. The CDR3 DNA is TGTGCCAGCAGTGAAGCGCTGACGGAGGGGTACACTGAAGCTTTCTTT.

The CDR3 sequence is CASSLASDSGANYNEQFF. The DNA for the CDR3 is TGTGCCAGCAGCTTAGCGAGCGATAGCGGGGCGAATTACAATGAGCAGTTCTTC. The chain couples TRBV7-6 to TRBJ2-1; 8 nucleotides line up with TRBD2. Germline loops: CDR1 SGHVS, CDR2 FNYEAQ. The ends lost 0 bases at V and 4 bases at J; junction bases unmatched: 11. This CDR3 spans 18 amino acids.

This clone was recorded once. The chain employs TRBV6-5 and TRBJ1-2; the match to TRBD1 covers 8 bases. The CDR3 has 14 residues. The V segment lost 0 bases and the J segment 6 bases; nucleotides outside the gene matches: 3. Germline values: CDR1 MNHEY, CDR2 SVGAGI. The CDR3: CASSYSAGGNGYTF. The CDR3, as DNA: TGTGCCAGCAGTTACTCGGCAGGGGGCAATGGCTACACCTTC.

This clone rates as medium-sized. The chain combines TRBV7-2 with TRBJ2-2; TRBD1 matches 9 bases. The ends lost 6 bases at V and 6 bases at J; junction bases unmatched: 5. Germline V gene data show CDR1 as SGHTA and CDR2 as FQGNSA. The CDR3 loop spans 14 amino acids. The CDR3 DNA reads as TGTGCCAGCAGAATACAGGGGGCGGCCGGGGAGCTGTTTTTT. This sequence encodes CASRIQGAAGELFF.

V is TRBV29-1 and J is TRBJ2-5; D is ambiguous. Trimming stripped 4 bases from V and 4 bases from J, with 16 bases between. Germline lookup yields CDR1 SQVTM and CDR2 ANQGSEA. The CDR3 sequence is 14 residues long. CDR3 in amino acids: CSVVPKIVGETQYF. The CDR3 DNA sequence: TGCAGCGTTGTCCCCAAGATTGTGGGAGAGACCCAGTACTTC.

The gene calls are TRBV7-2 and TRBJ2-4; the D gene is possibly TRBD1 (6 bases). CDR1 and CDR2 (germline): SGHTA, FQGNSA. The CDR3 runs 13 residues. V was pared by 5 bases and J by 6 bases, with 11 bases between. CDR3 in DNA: TGTGCCAGCAGCCCGGACAGTATAAACATTCAGTACTTC. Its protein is CASSPDSINIQYF.

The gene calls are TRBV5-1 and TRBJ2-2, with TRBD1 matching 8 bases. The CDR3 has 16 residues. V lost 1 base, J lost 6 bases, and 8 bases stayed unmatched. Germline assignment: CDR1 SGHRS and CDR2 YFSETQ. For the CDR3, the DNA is TGCGCCAGCAGCTTGCGGTCAGGGGGCAGGTCCGGGGAGCTGTTTTTT. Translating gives CASSLRSGGRSGELFF. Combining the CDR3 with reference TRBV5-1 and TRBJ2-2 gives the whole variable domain KAGVTQTPRYLIKTRGQQVTLSCSPISGHRSVSWYQQTPGQGLQFLFEYFSETQRNKGNFPGRFSGRQFSNSRSEMNVSTLELGDSALYLCASSLRSGGRSGELFFGEGSRLTVL.

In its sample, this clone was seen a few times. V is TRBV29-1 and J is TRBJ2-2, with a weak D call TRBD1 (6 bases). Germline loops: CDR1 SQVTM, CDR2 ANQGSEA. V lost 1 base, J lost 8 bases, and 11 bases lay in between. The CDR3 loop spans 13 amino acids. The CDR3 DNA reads TGCAGCGTTGAAGTCGCCAGGGGAGGGGAGCTGTTTTTT. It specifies CSVEVARGGELFF.

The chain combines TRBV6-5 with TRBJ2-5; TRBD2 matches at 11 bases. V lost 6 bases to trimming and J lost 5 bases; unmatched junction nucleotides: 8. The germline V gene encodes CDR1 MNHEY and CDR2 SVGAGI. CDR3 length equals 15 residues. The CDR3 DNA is TGTGCCAGCAGCCTCACTAGCGGGGGAGGGGAGACCCAGTACTTC. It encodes CASSLTSGGGETQYF.

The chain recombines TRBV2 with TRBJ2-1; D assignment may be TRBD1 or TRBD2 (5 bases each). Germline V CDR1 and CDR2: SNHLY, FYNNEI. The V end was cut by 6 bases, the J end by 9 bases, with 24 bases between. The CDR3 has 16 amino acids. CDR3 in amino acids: CASSDGGRQLASEQFF. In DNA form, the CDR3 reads TGTGCCAGCAGCGATGGGGGTAGGCAATTAGCTTCTGAGCAGTTCTTC.

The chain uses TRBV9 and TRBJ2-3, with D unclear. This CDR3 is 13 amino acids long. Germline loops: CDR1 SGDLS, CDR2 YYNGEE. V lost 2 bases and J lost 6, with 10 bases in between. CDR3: CASSVSWRDTQYF. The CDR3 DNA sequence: TGTGCCAGCAGCGTTAGCTGGCGGGATACGCAGTATTTT.

In nucleotides, the CDR3 is TGCGCCAGCAGCGCCCGACGGGGGGAGACCCAGTACTTC. Its translation: CASSARRGETQYF. The rearrangement uses TRBV5-1 and TRBJ2-5; D perhaps matches TRBD2 (6 bases). CDR1 and CDR2 from the germline V gene are SGHRS and YFSETQ. There are 13 residues in the CDR3. Deletions cut 4 bases from V and 5 bases from J, with 12 bases between. Supplemented by reference TRBV5-1 and TRBJ2-5, the full variable domain reads KAGVTQTPRYLIKTRGQQVTLSCSPISGHRSVSWYQQTPGQGLQFLFEYFSETQRNKGNFPGRFSGRQFSNSRSEMNVSTLELGDSALYLCASSARRGETQYFGPGTRLLVL.